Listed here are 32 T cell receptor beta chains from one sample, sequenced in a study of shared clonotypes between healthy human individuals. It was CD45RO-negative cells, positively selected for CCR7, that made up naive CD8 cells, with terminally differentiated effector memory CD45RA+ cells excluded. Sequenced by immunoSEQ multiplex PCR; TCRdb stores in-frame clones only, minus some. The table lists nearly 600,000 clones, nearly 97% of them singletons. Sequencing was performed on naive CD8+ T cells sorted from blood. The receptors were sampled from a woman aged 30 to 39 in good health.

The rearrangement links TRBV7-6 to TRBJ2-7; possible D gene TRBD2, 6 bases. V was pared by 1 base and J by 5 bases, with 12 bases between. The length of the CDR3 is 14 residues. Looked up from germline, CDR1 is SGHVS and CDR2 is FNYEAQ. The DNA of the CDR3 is TGTGCCAGCAGCTTAGGGCTAGGAGGGCACGAGCAGTACTTC. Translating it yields CASSLGLGGHEQYF.

The CDR3 DNA sequence: TGTGCCAGCAGTTACATAGGGACACCCAATCAGCCCCAGCATTTT. Translation gives CASSYIGTPNQPQHF. The rearrangement joins TRBV27 to TRBJ1-5; the D gene is possibly TRBD1 (6 bases). The CDR3 runs 15 residues. The germline V and J ends were trimmed by 4 bases and 3 bases, with 13 bases remaining between them. Germline assignment: CDR1 MNHEY and CDR2 SMNVEV (reference sequence).

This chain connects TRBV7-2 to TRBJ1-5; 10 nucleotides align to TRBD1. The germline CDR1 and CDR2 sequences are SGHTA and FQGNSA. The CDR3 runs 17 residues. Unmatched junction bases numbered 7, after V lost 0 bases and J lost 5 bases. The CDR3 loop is CASSLASRGQGYQPQHF. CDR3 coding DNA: TGTGCCAGCAGCTTAGCGTCTCGGGGACAGGGGTATCAGCCCCAGCATTTT.

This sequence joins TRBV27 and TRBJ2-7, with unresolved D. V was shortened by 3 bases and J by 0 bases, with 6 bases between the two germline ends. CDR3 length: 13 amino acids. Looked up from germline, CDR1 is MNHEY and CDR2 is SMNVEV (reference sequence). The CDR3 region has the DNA TGTGCCAGCAGTTTCTCCATCTCCTACGAGCAGTACTTC. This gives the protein CASSFSISYEQYF.

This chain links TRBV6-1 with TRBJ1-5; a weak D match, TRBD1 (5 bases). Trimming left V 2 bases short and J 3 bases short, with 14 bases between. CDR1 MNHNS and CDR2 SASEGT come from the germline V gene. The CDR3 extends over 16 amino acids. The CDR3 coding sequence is TGTGCCAGCAGTGAAACCCCAGGGCCCTACAATCAGCCCCAGCATTTT. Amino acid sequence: CASSETPGPYNQPQHF.

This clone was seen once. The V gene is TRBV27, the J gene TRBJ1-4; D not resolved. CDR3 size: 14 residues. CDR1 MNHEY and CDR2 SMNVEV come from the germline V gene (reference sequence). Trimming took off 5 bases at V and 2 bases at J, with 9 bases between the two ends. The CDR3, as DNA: TGTGCCAGCAGTCTGGGAGACACTAATGAAAAACTGTTTTTT. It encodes CASSLGDTNEKLFF.

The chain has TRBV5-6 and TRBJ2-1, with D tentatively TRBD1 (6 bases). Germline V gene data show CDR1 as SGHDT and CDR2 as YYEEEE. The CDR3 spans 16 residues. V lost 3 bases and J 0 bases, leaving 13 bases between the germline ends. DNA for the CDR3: TGTGCCAGCAGCTCAACCGACAGGAGCTCCTACAATGAGCAGTTCTTC. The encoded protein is CASSSTDRSSYNEQFF.

The CDR3 sequence is CASSETSDFNEQFF. The CDR3 nucleotides are TGTGCCAGCAGTGAAACGTCCGACTTCAATGAGCAGTTCTTC. The chain links TRBV25-1 to TRBJ2-1; D unresolved. Germline values: CDR1 MGHDK, CDR2 SYGVNS. The CDR3 spans 14 residues. V dropped 2 bases and J dropped 6 bases, with 11 bases sitting between them.

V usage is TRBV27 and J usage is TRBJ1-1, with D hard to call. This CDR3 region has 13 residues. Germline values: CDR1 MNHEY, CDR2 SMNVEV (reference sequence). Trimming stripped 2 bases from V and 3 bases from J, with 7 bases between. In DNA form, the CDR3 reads TGTGCCAGCAGTTTACAGGACTACACTGAAGCTTTCTTT. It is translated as CASSLQDYTEAFF.

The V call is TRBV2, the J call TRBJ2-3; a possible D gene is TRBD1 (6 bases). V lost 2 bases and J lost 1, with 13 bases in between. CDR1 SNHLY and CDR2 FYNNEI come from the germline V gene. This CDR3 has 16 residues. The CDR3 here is CASSETGSDGTDTQYF. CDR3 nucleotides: TGTGCCAGCAGTGAAACAGGGAGCGACGGCACAGATACGCAGTATTTT.

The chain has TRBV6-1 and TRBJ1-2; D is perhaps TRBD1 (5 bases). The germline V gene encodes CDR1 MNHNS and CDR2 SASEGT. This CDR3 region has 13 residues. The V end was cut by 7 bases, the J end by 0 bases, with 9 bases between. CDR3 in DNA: TGTGCCAGCACCAGGGAAGCTAACTATGGCTACACCTTC. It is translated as CASTREANYGYTF.

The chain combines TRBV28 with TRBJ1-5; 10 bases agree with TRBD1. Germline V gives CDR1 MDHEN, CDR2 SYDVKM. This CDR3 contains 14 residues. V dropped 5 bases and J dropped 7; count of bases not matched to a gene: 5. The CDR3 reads CASSLTGGVQPQHF. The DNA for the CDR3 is TGTGCCAGCAGTCTGACAGGGGGCGTACAGCCCCAGCATTTT.

The CDR3 DNA reads as TGTGCCAGCAGTCAACTAGCGGGAGCCTACAATGAGCAGTTCTTC. Translated, it gives CASSQLAGAYNEQFF. The chain couples TRBV6-5 to TRBJ2-1; 11 nucleotides line up with TRBD2. The junction had 2 bases not matched to a gene; V was cut back by 5 bases and J by 2 bases. The germline gives CDR1 MNHEY, CDR2 SVGAGI. The CDR3 has 15 residues.

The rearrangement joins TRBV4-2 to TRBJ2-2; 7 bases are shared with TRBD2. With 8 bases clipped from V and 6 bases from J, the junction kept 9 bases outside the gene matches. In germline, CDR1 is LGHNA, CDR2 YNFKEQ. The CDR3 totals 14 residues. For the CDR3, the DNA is TGTGCCAGCGGACTAGAATTAGGGGCCGGGGAGCTGTTTTTT. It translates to CASGLELGAGELFF.

The chain's CDR3 is CASSLVALAGNQPQHF. CDR3 sequence (DNA): TGTGCCAGCAGTTTAGTGGCCTTGGCGGGCAATCAGCCCCAGCATTTT. The J gene is TRBJ1-5, the V gene TRBV28; no definite D call. With 2 bases removed from V and 2 bases from J, the gap between germline ends came to 13 bases. This CDR3 is 16 amino acids long. Germline assignment: CDR1 MDHEN and CDR2 SYDVKM.

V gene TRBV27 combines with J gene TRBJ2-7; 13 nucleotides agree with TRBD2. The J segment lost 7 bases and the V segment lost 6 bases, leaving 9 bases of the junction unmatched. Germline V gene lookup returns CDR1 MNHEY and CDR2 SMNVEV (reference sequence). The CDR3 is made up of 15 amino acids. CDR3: CASSITGTSGIEQYF. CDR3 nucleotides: TGTGCCAGCAGCATCACCGGGACTAGCGGGATTGAGCAGTACTTC.

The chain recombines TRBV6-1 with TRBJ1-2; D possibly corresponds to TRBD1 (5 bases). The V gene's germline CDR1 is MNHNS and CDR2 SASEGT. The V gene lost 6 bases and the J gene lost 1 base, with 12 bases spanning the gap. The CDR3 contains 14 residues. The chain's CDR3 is CASSQQVLNYGYTF. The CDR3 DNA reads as TGTGCCAGCAGCCAACAGGTTCTTAACTATGGCTACACCTTC.

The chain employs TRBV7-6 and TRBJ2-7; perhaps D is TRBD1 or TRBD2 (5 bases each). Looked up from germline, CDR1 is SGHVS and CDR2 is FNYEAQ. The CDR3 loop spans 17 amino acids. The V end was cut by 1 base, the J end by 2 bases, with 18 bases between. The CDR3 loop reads CASSLGGPSGAPYEQYF. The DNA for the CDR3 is TGTGCCAGCAGCTTAGGGGGCCCCAGCGGAGCACCCTACGAGCAGTACTTC.

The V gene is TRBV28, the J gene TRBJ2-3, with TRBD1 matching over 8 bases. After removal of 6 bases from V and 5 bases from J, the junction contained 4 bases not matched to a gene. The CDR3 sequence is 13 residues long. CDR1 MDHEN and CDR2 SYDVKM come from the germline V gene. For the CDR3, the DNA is TGTGCCAGCAGATCACAGGGGGGAGATACGCAGTATTTT. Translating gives CASRSQGGDTQYF.

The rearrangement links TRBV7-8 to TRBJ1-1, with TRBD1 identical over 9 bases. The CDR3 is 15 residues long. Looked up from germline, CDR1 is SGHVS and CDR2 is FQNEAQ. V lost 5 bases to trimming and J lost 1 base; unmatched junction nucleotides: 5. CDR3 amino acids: CASSMDRGRNTEAFF. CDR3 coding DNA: TGTGCCAGCAGCATGGACAGGGGCCGGAACACTGAAGCTTTCTTT.

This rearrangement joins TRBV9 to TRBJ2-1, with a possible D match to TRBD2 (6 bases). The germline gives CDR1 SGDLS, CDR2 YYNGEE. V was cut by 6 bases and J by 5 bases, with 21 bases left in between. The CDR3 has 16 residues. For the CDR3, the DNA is TGTGCCAGCACCCCTGAAGGGTACGGGGGTGACAATGAGCAGTTCTTC. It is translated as CASTPEGYGGDNEQFF.

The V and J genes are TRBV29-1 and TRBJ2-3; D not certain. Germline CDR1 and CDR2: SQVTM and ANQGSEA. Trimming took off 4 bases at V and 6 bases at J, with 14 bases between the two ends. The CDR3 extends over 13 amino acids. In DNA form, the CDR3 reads TGCAGCGTTGTAGGGATTGGTAAGGATACGCAGTATTTT. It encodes CSVVGIGKDTQYF.

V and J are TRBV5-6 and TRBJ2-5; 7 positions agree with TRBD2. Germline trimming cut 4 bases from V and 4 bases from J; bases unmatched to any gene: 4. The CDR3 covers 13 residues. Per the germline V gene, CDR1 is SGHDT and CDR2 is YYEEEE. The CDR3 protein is CASSGRAGETQYF. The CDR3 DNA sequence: TGTGCCAGCAGCGGGAGGGCGGGAGAGACCCAGTACTTC.

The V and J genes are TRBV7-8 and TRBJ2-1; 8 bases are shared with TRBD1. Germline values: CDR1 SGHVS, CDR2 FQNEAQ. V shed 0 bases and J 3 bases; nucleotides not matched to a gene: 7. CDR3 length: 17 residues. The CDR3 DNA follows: TGTGCCAGCAGCTTAGCCCTGGGACAGGTGGACTACAATGAGCAGTTCTTC. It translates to CASSLALGQVDYNEQFF.

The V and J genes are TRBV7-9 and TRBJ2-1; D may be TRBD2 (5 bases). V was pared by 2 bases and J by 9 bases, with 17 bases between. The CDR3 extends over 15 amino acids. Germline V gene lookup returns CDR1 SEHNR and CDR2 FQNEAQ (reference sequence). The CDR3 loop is CASSLPARAGGEQFF. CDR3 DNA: TGTGCCAGCAGCTTACCGGCGAGGGCCGGTGGTGAGCAGTTCTTC. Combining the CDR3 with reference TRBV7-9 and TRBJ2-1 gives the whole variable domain DTGVSQNPRHKITKRGQNVTFRCDPISEHNRLYWYRQTLGQGPEFLTYFQNEAQLEKSRLLSDRFSAERPKGSFSTLEIQRTEQGDSAMYLCASSLPARAGGEQFFGPGTRLTVL.

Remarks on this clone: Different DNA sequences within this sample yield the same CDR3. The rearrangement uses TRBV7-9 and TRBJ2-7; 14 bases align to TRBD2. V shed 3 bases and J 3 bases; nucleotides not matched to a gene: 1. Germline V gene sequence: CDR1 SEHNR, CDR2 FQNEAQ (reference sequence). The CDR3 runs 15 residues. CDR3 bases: TGTGCCAGCAGCTTGGGACTAGCGGGAGACTACGAGCAGTACTTC. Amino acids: CASSLGLAGDYEQYF.

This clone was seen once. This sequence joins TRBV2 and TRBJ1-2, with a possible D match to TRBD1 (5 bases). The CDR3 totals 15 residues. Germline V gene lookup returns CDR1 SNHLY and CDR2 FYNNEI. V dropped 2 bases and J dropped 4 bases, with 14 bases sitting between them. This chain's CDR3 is CASSEYVGDGYGYTF. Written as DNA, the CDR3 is TGTGCCAGCAGTGAATATGTGGGGGACGGCTATGGCTACACCTTC.

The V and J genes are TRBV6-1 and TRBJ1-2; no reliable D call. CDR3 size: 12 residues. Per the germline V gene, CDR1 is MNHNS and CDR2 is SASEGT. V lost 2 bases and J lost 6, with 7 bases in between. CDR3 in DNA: TGTGCCAGCAGTGAAAAATTAGATGGCTACACCTTC. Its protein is CASSEKLDGYTF.

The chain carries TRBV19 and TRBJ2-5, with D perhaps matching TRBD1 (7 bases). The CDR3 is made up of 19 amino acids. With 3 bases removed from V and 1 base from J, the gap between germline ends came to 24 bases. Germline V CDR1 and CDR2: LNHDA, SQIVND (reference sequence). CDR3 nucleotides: TGTGCCAGTAGTATTGGCACAGGGGACGTAGGTAGCGGCCAAGAGACCCAGTACTTC. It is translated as CASSIGTGDVGSGQETQYF.

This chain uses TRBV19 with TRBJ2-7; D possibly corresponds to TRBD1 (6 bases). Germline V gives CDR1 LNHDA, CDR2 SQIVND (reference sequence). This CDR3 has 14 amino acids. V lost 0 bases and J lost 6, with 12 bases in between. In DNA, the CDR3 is TGTGCCAGTAGTATAGATCAGGGGTCCCGCGAGCAGTACTTC. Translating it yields CASSIDQGSREQYF.

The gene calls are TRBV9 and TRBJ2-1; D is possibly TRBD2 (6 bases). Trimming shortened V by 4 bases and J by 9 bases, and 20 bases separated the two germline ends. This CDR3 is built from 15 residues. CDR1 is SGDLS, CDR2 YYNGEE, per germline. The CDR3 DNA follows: TGTGCCAGCAGCCCTTCTTACGGGAGTTTTATTGAGCAGTTCTTC. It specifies CASSPSYGSFIEQFF.

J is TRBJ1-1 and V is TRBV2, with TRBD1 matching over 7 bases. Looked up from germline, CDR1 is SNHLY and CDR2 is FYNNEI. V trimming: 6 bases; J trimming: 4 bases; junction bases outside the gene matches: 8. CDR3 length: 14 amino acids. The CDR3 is CASRNTGESTEAFF. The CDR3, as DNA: TGTGCCAGCAGAAATACAGGGGAGAGCACTGAAGCTTTCTTT.